The 12 T cell receptor beta chains reported below all come from one sample, sequenced in a study of cytomegalovirus exposure and HLA in healthy donors. Clones were read by immunoSEQ multiplex PCR, and TCRdb kept only the in-frame ones, dropping some. The sample yields 250,000 to 400,000 clones, around 90% seen once. The specimen sequenced was PBMCs. All receptors come from a man younger than 40 in good health and CMV-seronegative.

This chain connects TRBV5-4 to TRBJ1-3, with 7 bases identical to TRBD1. The J segment lost 0 bases and the V segment lost 6 bases, leaving 6 bases of the junction unmatched. Germline V gene lookup returns CDR1 SGHNT and CDR2 YYREEE (reference sequence). The CDR3 covers 15 residues. This CDR3 reads CASNHDRDSGNTIYF. For the CDR3, the DNA is TGTGCCAGCAACCACGACAGGGACTCTGGAAACACCATATATTTT.

The CDR3 spells CASSPQLVTNEQFF. CDR3 DNA: TGTGCCAGCAGCCCCCAACTAGTCACAAATGAGCAGTTCTTC. This chain uses TRBV9 with TRBJ2-1; D is perhaps TRBD2 (5 bases). The CDR3 is made up of 14 amino acids. Germline values: CDR1 SGDLS, CDR2 YYNGEE. Trimming pared 4 bases from V and 7 bases from J, leaving 15 bases between.

This chain connects TRBV5-6 to TRBJ2-5, with D possibly TRBD2 on 7 matching bases. Germline lookup yields CDR1 SGHDT and CDR2 YYEEEE. The CDR3 has 16 residues. V lost 4 bases, J lost 1 base, and 17 bases lay in between. In DNA, the CDR3 is TGTGCCAGCAGCCAGATCCTCGGGGGGCTCCAAGAGACCCAGTACTTC. Its translation: CASSQILGGLQETQYF.

The chain has TRBV25-1 and TRBJ2-1; TRBD1 matches 8 bases. CDR3 size: 18 residues. V shed 1 base and J 3 bases; nucleotides not matched to a gene: 11. In germline, CDR1 is MGHDK, CDR2 SYGVNS. The CDR3 loop reads CASSEWRVGTGNYNEQFF. The CDR3 DNA follows: TGTGCCAGCAGTGAATGGAGAGTCGGGACAGGTAACTACAATGAGCAGTTCTTC.

This clone was counted a few times. J is TRBJ1-6 and V is TRBV2; TRBD1 matches 8 bases. The CDR3 is made up of 15 amino acids. Germline V gene lookup returns CDR1 SNHLY and CDR2 FYNNEI. The V segment lost 7 bases and the J segment 6 bases; nucleotides outside the gene matches: 8. The CDR3 here is CASITGQGGNSPLHF. In DNA form, the CDR3 reads TGTGCCAGCATCACCGGACAGGGCGGTAATTCACCCCTCCACTTT. Complete variable domain (other parts from reference TRBV2 and TRBJ1-6): EPEVTQTPSHQVTQMGQEVILRCVPISNHLYFYWYRQILGQKVEFLVSFYNNEISEKSEIFDDQFSVERPDGSNFTLKIRSTKLEDSAMYFCASITGQGGNSPLHFGNGTRLTVT.

The V and J genes are TRBV6-5 and TRBJ2-7; 9 bases fit TRBD1. V lost 2 bases to trimming and J lost 4 bases; unmatched junction nucleotides: 6. CDR3 size: 15 residues. Germline V CDR1 and CDR2: MNHEY, SVGAGI. The CDR3 region is CASSYPGTGYYEQYF. In DNA form, the CDR3 reads TGTGCCAGCAGTTACCCCGGGACAGGGTATTACGAGCAGTACTTC.

The chain has TRBV5-1 and TRBJ2-7; D unclear. Germline V gives CDR1 SGHRS, CDR2 YFSETQ. The V gene lost 1 base and the J gene lost 3 bases, with 8 bases spanning the gap. CDR3 length: 13 amino acids. CDR3 amino acids: CASSLSPVYEQYF. The DNA of the CDR3 is TGCGCCAGCAGCTTGTCGCCGGTCTACGAGCAGTACTTC.

The CDR3 DNA sequence: TGTGCCAGCAGAACCGGGACAGGGAACAATGAGCAGTTCTTC. It encodes CASRTGTGNNEQFF. This chain uses TRBV6-6 with TRBJ2-1; 9 bases match TRBD1. This CDR3 is 14 amino acids long. With 6 bases clipped from V and 5 bases from J, the junction kept 5 bases outside the gene matches. Looked up from germline, CDR1 is MNHNY and CDR2 is SVGAGI (reference sequence).

The DNA for the CDR3 is TGTGCCAGTCCCAAGGCCCGGCAGGGCCACACAGATACGCAGTATTTT. Protein product: CASPKARQGHTDTQYF. V is TRBV7-6 and J is TRBJ2-3; TRBD1 is a possible D gene (5 bases). Germline V gene sequence: CDR1 SGHVS, CDR2 FNYEAQ. This CDR3 region has 16 residues. Trimming took 9 bases from V and 2 from J, leaving 21 bases between them.

This chain uses TRBV19 with TRBJ1-5; TRBD1 is a possible D gene (6 bases). The CDR3 contains 15 residues. Looked up from germline, CDR1 is LNHDA and CDR2 is SQIVND (reference sequence). V dropped 8 bases and J dropped 2 bases, with 16 bases sitting between them. CDR3 sequence: CASRQVESGNQPQHF. CDR3 in DNA: TGTGCCAGTCGACAGGTTGAGAGTGGCAATCAGCCCCAGCATTTT.

This sequence joins TRBV6-4 and TRBJ2-3; 13 bases align to TRBD2. The CDR3 runs 16 residues. CDR1 and CDR2 (germline): MRHNA, SNTAGT. Trimming cost V 5 bases and J 5 bases; bases outside gene matches: 7. CDR3 nucleotide sequence: TGTGCCAGCAGTTCCACTAGCGGGGGGGCCAAAGATACGCAGTATTTT. Its protein is CASSSTSGGAKDTQYF.

The chain carries TRBV7-2 and TRBJ1-1; no firm D call. Germline V CDR1 and CDR2: SGHTA, FQGNSA. The CDR3 consists of 13 residues. Trimming left V 4 bases short and J 0 bases short, with 6 bases between. The CDR3 loop reads CASSSRVNTEAFF. CDR3 DNA sequence: TGTGCCAGCAGCTCCCGGGTGAACACTGAAGCTTTCTTT.